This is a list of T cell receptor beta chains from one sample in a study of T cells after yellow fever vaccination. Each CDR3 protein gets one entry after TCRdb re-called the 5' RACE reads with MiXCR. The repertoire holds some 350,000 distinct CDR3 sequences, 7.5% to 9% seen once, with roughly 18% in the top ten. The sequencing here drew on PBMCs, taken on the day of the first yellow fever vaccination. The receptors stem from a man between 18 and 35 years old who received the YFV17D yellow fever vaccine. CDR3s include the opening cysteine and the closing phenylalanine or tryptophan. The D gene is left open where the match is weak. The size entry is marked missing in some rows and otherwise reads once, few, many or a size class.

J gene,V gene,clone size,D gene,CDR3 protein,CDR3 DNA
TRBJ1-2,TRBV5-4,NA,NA,CASSLMLNSANYGYTF,TGTGCCAGCAGCTTGATGTTAAACAGCGCTAACTATGGCTACACCTTC
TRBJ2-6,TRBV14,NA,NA,CASRDSGANVLTF,TGTGCCAGCAGGGACTCTGGGGCCAACGTCCTGACTTTC
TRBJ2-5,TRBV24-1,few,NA,CATSDPDRAFQETQYF,TGTGCCACCAGTGATCCTGACAGAGCATTCCAAGAGACCCAGTACTTC
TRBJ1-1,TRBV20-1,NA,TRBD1,CSAGTGEAFF,TGCAGTGCTGGGACAGGAGAAGCTTTCTTT
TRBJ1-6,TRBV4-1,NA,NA,CASSQEPSGGTSPLHF,TGCGCCAGCAGCCAAGAGCCCTCGGGAGGTACTTCACCCCTCCACTTT
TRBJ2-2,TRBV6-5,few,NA,CASNKNTGELFF,TGTGCCAGCAATAAGAACACCGGGGAGCTGTTTTTT
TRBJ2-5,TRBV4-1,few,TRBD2,CASSQLAGVGTQYF,TGCGCCAGCAGCCAGTTAGCGGGGGTAGGGACCCAGTACTTC
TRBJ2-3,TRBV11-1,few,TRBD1,CASSLAPGTGGARDTQYF,TGTGCCAGCAGCTTAGCACCCGGGACAGGGGGCGCAAGGGATACGCAGTATTTT
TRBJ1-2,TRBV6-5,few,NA,CASRLQGNYGYTF,TGTGCCAGCAGACTACAGGGCAACTATGGCTACACCTTC
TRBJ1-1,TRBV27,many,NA,CASSHLAGRTNTEAFF,TGTGCCAGCAGTCACCTCGCAGGCCGTACGAACACTGAAGCTTTCTTT
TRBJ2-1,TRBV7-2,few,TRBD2,CASNQRTSSVNEQFF,TGTGCCAGCAACCAACGGACTAGCAGCGTCAATGAGCAGTTCTTC
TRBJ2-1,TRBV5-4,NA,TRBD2,CASSFSGGAEDEQFF,TGTGCCAGCAGCTTTAGCGGGGGGGCCGAGGATGAGCAGTTCTTC
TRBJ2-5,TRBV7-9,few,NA,CASSLTGASFETQYF,TGTGCCAGCAGCTTAACGGGAGCTAGCTTTGAGACCCAGTACTTC
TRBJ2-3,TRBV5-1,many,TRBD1,CASTYGGTGLAGDTQYF,TGCGCCAGCACCTACGGAGGGACAGGGCTGGCGGGAGATACGCAGTATTTT
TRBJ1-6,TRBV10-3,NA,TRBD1,CAISVGTGENSPLHF,TGTGCCATCAGTGTAGGGACAGGGGAGAATTCACCCCTCCACTTT
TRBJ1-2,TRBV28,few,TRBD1,CASKLTGGDGYTF,TGTGCCAGCAAACTGACAGGGGGCGACGGCTACACCTTC
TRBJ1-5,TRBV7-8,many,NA,CASSTPDEPQHF,TGTGCCAGCAGCACCCCGGACGAGCCCCAGCATTTT
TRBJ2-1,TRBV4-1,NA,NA,CASSPYPPGAPYNEQFF,TGCGCCAGCAGCCCGTACCCCCCCGGAGCGCCCTACAATGAGCAGTTCTTC
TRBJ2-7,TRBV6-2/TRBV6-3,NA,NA,CASSWAGEWREQYF,TGTGCCAGCAGTTGGGCAGGGGAGTGGCGAGAGCAGTACTTC
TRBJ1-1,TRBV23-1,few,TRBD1,CASLQGQNTEAFF,TGCGCCAGCTTACAGGGGCAGAACACTGAAGCTTTCTTT
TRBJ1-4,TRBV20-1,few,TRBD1,CSVGESGGGEKLFF,TGCAGTGTCGGAGAATCAGGGGGGGGTGAAAAACTGTTTTTT
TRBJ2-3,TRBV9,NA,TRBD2,CASSVEAGAGDTQYF,TGTGCCAGCAGCGTAGAAGCGGGGGCCGGGGATACGCAGTATTTT
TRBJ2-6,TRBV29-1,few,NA,CSVEGSGANVLTF,TGCAGCGTTGAGGGGTCGGGGGCCAACGTCCTGACTTTC
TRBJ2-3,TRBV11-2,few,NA,CASARTISLSWDTQYF,TGTGCCAGCGCCAGGACTATCTCTTTGAGTTGGGATACGCAGTATTTT
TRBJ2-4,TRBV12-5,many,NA,CASGSSLQNRGVKNIQYF,TGTGCTAGTGGTTCCTCCCTACAGAATCGGGGAGTCAAAAACATTCAGTACTTC
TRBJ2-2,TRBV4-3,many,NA,CASSQELAMNTGELFF,TGCGCCAGCAGCCAAGAGCTAGCGATGAACACCGGGGAGCTGTTTTTT
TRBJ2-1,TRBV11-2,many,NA,CASSSIEDGPSYNEQFF,TGTGCCAGCAGCTCAATCGAGGACGGACCCTCCTACAATGAGCAGTTCTTC
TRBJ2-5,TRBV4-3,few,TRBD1,CASSQAGTGGETQYF,TGCGCCAGCAGCCAAGCCGGGACAGGGGGGGAGACCCAGTACTTC
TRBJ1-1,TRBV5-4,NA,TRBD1,CASSQGARGTEAFF,TGTGCCAGCAGCCAGGGGGCGCGGGGCACTGAAGCTTTCTTT
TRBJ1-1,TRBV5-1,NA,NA,CASSKQDATEAFF,TGCGCCAGCAGCAAGCAGGACGCCACTGAAGCTTTCTTT
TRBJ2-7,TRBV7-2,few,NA,CASSFEITTEQYF,TGTGCCAGCAGCTTTGAAATAACCACCGAGCAGTACTTC
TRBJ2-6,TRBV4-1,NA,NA,CASSPAGHGGSGANVLTF,TGCGCCAGCAGCCCAGCCGGTCACGGGGGCTCTGGGGCCAACGTCCTGACTTTC
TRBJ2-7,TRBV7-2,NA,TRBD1,CASSLGTGGAGDEQYF,TGTGCCAGCAGCTTAGGGACAGGGGGCGCAGGTGACGAGCAGTACTTC
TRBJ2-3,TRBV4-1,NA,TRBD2,CASSQVVLAGDSTDTQYF,TGCGCCAGCAGCCAAGTTGTGTTAGCGGGGGATTCCACAGATACGCAGTATTTT
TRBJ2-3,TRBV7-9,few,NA,CASSLLDEVVGQDTQYF,TGTGCCAGCAGCTTATTGGACGAGGTTGTGGGCCAAGATACGCAGTATTTT